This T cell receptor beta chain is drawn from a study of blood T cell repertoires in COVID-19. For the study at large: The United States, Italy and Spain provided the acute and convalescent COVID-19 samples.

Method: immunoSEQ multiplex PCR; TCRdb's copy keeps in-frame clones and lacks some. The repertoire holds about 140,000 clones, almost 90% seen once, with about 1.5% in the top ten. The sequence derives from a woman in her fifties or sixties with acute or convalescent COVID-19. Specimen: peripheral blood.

The CDR3 bases are TGTGCCAGCAGTTCGTCAGGGCAACGTGGTGAAAAACTGTTTTTT. This codes for CASSSSGQRGEKLFF. J is TRBJ1-4 and V is TRBV27; D might be TRBD1 (5 bases). The V end lost 4 bases, the J end lost 7 bases, and 16 bases lay between the germline ends. The CDR3 spans 15 residues. Germline V lookup: CDR1 MNHEY, CDR2 SMNVEV (reference sequence).